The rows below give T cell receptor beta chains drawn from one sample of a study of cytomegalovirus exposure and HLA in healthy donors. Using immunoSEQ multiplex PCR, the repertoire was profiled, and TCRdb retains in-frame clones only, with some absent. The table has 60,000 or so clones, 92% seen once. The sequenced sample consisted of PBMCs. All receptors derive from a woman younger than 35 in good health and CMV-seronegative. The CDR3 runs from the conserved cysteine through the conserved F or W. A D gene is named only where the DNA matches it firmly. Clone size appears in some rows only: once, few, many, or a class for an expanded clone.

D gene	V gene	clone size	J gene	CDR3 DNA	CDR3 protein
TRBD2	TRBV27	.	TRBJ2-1	TGTGCCAGCAGACCGACTAGCGGGAGTTTCCCCAATGAGCAGTTCTTC	CASRPTSGSFPNEQFF
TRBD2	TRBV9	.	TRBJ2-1	TGTGCCAGCAGCTCGCGACTAGCGGGACTTAACAATGAGCAGTTCTTC	CASSSRLAGLNNEQFF
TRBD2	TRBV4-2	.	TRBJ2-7	TGTGCCAGCAGCCAAGACCGCGGGGGACCCTACGAGCAGTACTTC	CASSQDRGGPYEQYF
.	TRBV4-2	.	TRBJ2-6	TGTGCCAGCAGCCAAGATCACTCTGGGGCCAACGTCCTGACTTTC	CASSQDHSGANVLTF
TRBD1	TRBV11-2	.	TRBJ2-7	TGTGCCAGCAGCTTAGAGGGGGCAGGGGGAACCTACGAGCAGTACTTC	CASSLEGAGGTYEQYF
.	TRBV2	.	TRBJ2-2	TGTGCCAGCAGTGATGTCCCGGGACACTTGAACACCGGGGAGCTGTTTTTT	CASSDVPGHLNTGELFF
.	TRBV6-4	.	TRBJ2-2	TGTGCCAGCACTTCTAATAGCGGGAACACCGGGGAGCTGTTTTTT	CASTSNSGNTGELFF
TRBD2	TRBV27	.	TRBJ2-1	TGTGCCAGCGGGACTAGCGGGGGCGATGAGCAGTTCTTC	CASGTSGGDEQFF
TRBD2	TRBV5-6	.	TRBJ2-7	TGTGCCAGCAGCTTGCGGACTAGCTCCTACGAGCAGTACTTC	CASSLRTSSYEQYF
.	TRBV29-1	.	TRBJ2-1	TGCAGCCATGGGGAGGGGGGCCGGGCAGGTGAGCAGTTCTTC	CSHGEGGRAGEQFF
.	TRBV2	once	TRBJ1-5	TGTGCCAGCAGTGATCTCAGCAATCAGCCCCAGCATTTT	CASSDLSNQPQHF
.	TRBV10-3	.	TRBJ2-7	TGTGCCATCAGCGCGACAGAAAGCTACGAGCAGTACTTC	CAISATESYEQYF
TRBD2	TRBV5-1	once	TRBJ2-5	TGCGCCAGCAGCGGAGGGCGGGGAGGGGAAGAGACCCAGTACTTC	CASSGGRGGEETQYF
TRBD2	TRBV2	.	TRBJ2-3	TGTGCCAGCAGTACTAGCGGGGGTTTCACAGATACGCAGTATTTT	CASSTSGGFTDTQYF
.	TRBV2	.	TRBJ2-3	TGTGCCAGCAGTGAAGTCAGGGCGGAACTCTTTAGAGATACGCAGTATTTT	CASSEVRAELFRDTQYF
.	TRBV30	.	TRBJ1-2	TGTGCCTGGAGGATCCCGGGGGGTTACTATGGCTACACCTTC	CAWRIPGGYYGYTF
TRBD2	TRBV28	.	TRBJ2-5	TGTGCCAGCAGGGTTAGCGGGGGGGCCGGGGAGACCCAGTACTTC	CASRVSGGAGETQYF
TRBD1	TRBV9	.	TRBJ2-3	TGTGCCAGCAGCGAGGGGGACAGGGATATTGCAGATACGCAGTATTTT	CASSEGDRDIADTQYF
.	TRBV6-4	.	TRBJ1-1	TGTGCCAGCAGTGAGGAGATGAACACTGAAGCTTTCTTT	CASSEEMNTEAFF
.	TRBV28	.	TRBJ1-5	TGTTCCTCGACATGGGGCAATCAGCCCCAGCATTTT	CSSTWGNQPQHF
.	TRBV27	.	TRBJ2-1	TGTGCCAGCAGTTTGAGTCTGAGCTCCTACAATGAGCAGTTCTTC	CASSLSLSSYNEQFF
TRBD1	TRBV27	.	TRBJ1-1	TGTGCCAGCAGTCCCGACAGGGCTGGAGGTGAAGCTTTCTTT	CASSPDRAGGEAFF
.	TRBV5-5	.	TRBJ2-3	TGTGCCAGCAGCTCGCACCCAGGTGGCACAGATACGCAGTATTTT	CASSSHPGGTDTQYF
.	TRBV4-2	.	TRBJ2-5	TGTGCCAGCAGCCAAACCGACAGTTTAGAGACCCAGTACTTC	CASSQTDSLETQYF
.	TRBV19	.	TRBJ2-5	TGTGCCAGTAGTCCCACAGGTTACCAAGAGACCCAGTACTTC	CASSPTGYQETQYF
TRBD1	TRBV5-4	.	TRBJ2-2	TGTGCCAGCAGCTTGCACGACAGGGTCAACACCGGGGAGCTGTTTTTT	CASSLHDRVNTGELFF
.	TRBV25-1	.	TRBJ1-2	TGTGCCAGCAGTGATACGGGGGAAACTAACTATGGCTACACCTTC	CASSDTGETNYGYTF
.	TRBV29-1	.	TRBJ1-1	TGCAGCGGGGGCTGGGGCACTGAAGCTTTCTTT	CSGGWGTEAFF
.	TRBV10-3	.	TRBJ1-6	TGTGCCATCAGTGAGTCCCGGGGTAGCGCTCCTAATTCACCCCTCCACTTT	CAISESRGSAPNSPLHF
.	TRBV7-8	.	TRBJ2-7	TGTGCCAGCAGCTTAGAACTCTCCTACGAGCAGTACTTC	CASSLELSYEQYF
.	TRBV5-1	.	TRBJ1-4	TGCGCCAGCAGCCTCTTCGGGCAGGGAAATGAAAAACTGTTTTTT	CASSLFGQGNEKLFF
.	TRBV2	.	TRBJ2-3	TGTGCCAGCAGGGATACTAGTACAGATACGCAGTATTTT	CASRDTSTDTQYF
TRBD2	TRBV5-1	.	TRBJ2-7	TGCGCCAGCAGCATAACTAGCGGGATCAACGAGCAGTACTTC	CASSITSGINEQYF
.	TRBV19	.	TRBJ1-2	TGTGCCAGTAGTATCGGCAGGGGCTATGGCTACACCTTC	CASSIGRGYGYTF
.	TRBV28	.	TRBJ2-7	TGTGCCAGCAGTTTAAACAGGGTCCGGCTGGGGGAGCAGTACTTC	CASSLNRVRLGEQYF
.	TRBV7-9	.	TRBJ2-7	TGTGCCAGCAGCCGTGATAGGGCAGGGAAAAACGAGCAGTACTTC	CASSRDRAGKNEQYF
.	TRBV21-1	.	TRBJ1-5	TGTGCCAGCAGCAAGGGGCGAAATCAGCCCCAGCATTTT	CASSKGRNQPQHF
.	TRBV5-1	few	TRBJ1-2	TGCGCCAGCAGCTTGGACCCCGGGAACTATGGCTACACCTTC	CASSLDPGNYGYTF
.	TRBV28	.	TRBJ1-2	TGTGCCAGCACCGGGGGGGCGTTGAACTATGGCTACACCTTC	CASTGGALNYGYTF
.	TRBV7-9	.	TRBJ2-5	TGTGCCAGCAGCTTATTAGTTTCCAGGGGACGGGAGACCCAGTACTTC	CASSLLVSRGRETQYF
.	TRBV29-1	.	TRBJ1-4	TGCAGCGTTGAAGTGCCGGGGGGGAATGAAAAACTGTTTTTT	CSVEVPGGNEKLFF
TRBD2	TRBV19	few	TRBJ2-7	TGTGCCAGTAGCACAAGGACTAGCGGGGGATCCTACGAGCAGTACTTC	CASSTRTSGGSYEQYF
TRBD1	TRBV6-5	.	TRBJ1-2	TGTGCCAGCAGTCCCCGACAGGGTTCCTATGGCTACACCTTC	CASSPRQGSYGYTF
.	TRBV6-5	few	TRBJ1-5	TGTGCCAGCAGTTCCACAAATCAGCCCCAGCATTTT	CASSSTNQPQHF
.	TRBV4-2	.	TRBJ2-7	TGTGCCAGCAGCCATGAGTCCGGACAGTCCTACGAGCAGTACTTC	CASSHESGQSYEQYF
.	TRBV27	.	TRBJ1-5	TGTGCCAGTAGTTTACGGGCAGGGGATCTTCAGCCCCAGCATTTT	CASSLRAGDLQPQHF
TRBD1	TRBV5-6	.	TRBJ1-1	TGTGCCAGCAGCTTGGCCGGGGCAGGGGGCGACACTGAAGCTTTCTTT	CASSLAGAGGDTEAFF
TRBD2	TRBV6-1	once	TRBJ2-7	TGTGCCAGCAGTGAGAGCGGGGGCCGGGACGAGCAGTACTTC	CASSESGGRDEQYF
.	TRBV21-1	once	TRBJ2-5	TGTGCCAGAGTTGAACTTTGGGGAGGGACCCAGTACTTC	CARVELWGGTQYF
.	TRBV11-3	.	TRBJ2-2	TGTGCCAGCAGCTTAGGAGGGTCCGGGGAGCTGTTTTTT	CASSLGGSGELFF
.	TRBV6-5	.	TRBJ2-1	TGTGCCAGCAGTTACCAAACAGGATGGGGTGAGCAGTTCTTC	CASSYQTGWGEQFF
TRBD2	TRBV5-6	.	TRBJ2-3	TGTGCCAGCAGCTTGTGGGCGGGAGGAACAGATACGCAGTATTTT	CASSLWAGGTDTQYF
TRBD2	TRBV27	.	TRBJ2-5	TGTGCCAGCAGTTCTATCGCGGGGGTGCAAGAGACCCAGTACTTC	CASSSIAGVQETQYF
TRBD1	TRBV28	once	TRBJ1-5	TGTGCCAGCAGGGGGACAGGTGCTTTTCAGCCCCAGCATTTT	CASRGTGAFQPQHF
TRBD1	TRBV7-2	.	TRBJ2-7	TGTGCCAGCAGCTTATTCCAGGGGGTATTGTACGAGCAGTACTTC	CASSLFQGVLYEQYF